The clone carrying this TCR beta chain was picked up a small number of times. Its antigen remains unknown. This entry comes from a study of CD8 T cells in ankylosing spondylitis. Overall study findings and caveats: Relatively rare in peripheral blood, disease-linked clones were also CD8+. Certain motif variants had earlier been reported in reactive arthritis synovial fluid and blood.

TCRdb reprocessed the 5' RACE reads with MiXCR, giving one entry per CDR3 protein. Of some 30,000 distinct CDR3 sequences listed, 12% to 15% were seen once; the top ten hold 36%. The TCR was taken from a male donor with ankylosing spondylitis or in good health (not recorded which). The sequenced sample was blood.

For the CDR3, the DNA is TGTGCCAGCAGCTTACGTGCGCAGAGCGACACTGAAGCTTTCTTT. Translated, it gives CASSLRAQSDTEAFF. V gene TRBV7-9 combines with J gene TRBJ1-1; D gene uncertain. The ends were cut back, 2 bases at V and 3 bases at J, with 13 bases in the middle. CDR1 and CDR2 (germline): SEHNR, FQNEAQ (reference sequence). This CDR3 is 15 amino acids long.